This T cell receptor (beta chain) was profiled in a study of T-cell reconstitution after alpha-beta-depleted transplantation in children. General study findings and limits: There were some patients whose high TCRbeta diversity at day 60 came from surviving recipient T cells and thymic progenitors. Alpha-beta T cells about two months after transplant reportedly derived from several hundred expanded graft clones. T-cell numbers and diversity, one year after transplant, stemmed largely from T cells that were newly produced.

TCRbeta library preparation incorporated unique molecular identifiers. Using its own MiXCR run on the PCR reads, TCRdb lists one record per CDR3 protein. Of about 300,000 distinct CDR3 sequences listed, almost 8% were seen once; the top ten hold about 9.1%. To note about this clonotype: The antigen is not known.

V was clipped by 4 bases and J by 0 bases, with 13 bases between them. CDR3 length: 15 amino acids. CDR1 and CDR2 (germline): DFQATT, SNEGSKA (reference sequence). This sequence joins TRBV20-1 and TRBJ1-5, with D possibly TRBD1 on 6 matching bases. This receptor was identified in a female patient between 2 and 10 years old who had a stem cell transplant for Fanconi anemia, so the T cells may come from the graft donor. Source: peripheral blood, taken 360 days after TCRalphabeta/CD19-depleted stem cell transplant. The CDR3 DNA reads TGCAGTGCTAAAATGACAGGTTATAGCAATCAGCCCCAGCATTTT. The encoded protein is CSAKMTGYSNQPQHF.